The rows below give T cell receptor beta chains drawn from one sample of a study of T-cell memory formation after mild COVID-19. TCRdb re-called the 5' RACE reads with MiXCR, one entry per CDR3 protein. The sample holds approximately 210,000 distinct CDR3 sequences; 15% to 20% are singletons and the top ten take roughly 2.4%. The sequencing input was PBMCs or a T cell subset sorted from them (not recorded which). These receptors all stem from an adult woman who had mild COVID-19 (a few samples of this study predate the infection). Cell type and time point are not known. Each CDR3 is given with its conserved first and last residue. A D gene is named only where the DNA matches it firmly. A clone size is listed for some rows: how often the clone was seen (once, few, many), or a class if it is expanded.

D gene: NA
J gene: TRBJ1-2
V gene: TRBV12-3/TRBV12-4
clone size: NA
CDR3 protein: CASSPIQKGSYGYTF
CDR3 DNA: TGTGCCAGCAGTCCAATTCAAAAGGGAAGCTATGGCTACACCTTC

D gene: NA
J gene: TRBJ1-6
V gene: TRBV6-5
clone size: NA
CDR3 protein: CASSYSQSNSPLHF
CDR3 DNA: TGTGCCAGCAGTTACTCGCAGAGTAATTCACCCCTCCACTTT

D gene: NA
J gene: TRBJ2-3
V gene: TRBV5-1
clone size: few
CDR3 protein: CASSSGMTTGSTDTQYF
CDR3 DNA: TGCGCCAGCAGCTCTGGTATGACAACTGGGAGCACAGATACGCAGTATTTT

D gene: TRBD1
J gene: TRBJ1-3
V gene: TRBV5-1
clone size: few
CDR3 protein: CASSLEGQSRGNTIYF
CDR3 DNA: TGCGCCAGCAGCTTGGAGGGACAGTCGAGAGGAAACACCATATATTTT

D gene: NA
J gene: TRBJ2-2
V gene: TRBV11-2
clone size: NA
CDR3 protein: CASSPQGGELFF
CDR3 DNA: TGTGCCAGCAGCCCTCAAGGCGGGGAGCTGTTTTTT

D gene: TRBD1
J gene: TRBJ2-6
V gene: TRBV20-1
clone size: many
CDR3 protein: CTPRGQGGSGANVLTF
CDR3 DNA: TGCACCCCCAGGGGACAGGGTGGGTCCGGGGCCAACGTCCTGACTTTC

D gene: NA
J gene: TRBJ1-1
V gene: TRBV7-2
clone size: few
CDR3 protein: CASSRTGLVNTEAFF
CDR3 DNA: TGTGCCAGCAGCCGAACTGGATTGGTGAACACTGAAGCTTTCTTT

D gene: TRBD1
J gene: TRBJ1-2
V gene: TRBV6-5
clone size: NA
CDR3 protein: CASSYEGTGNYGYTF
CDR3 DNA: TGTGCCAGCAGTTACGAGGGGACAGGGAACTATGGCTACACCTTC

D gene: NA
J gene: TRBJ1-1
V gene: TRBV7-9
clone size: NA
CDR3 protein: CASSLSQREAFF
CDR3 DNA: TGTGCCAGCAGCTTATCCCAACGGGAAGCTTTCTTT

D gene: TRBD2
J gene: TRBJ2-3
V gene: TRBV20-1
clone size: few
CDR3 protein: CSARLAGGRTDTQYF
CDR3 DNA: TGCAGTGCTAGACTAGCGGGGGGCCGGACAGATACGCAGTATTTT

D gene: NA
J gene: TRBJ2-1
V gene: TRBV4-3
clone size: many
CDR3 protein: CASSPLGVAVYNEQFF
CDR3 DNA: TGCGCCAGCAGCCCCCTAGGGGTGGCCGTCTACAATGAGCAGTTCTTC

D gene: NA
J gene: TRBJ1-2
V gene: TRBV19
clone size: NA
CDR3 protein: CASSTGTALTYGYTF
CDR3 DNA: TGTGCCAGTAGTACGGGGACGGCCCTGACGTATGGCTACACCTTC

D gene: NA
J gene: TRBJ1-2
V gene: TRBV30
clone size: NA
CDR3 protein: CAWSVQENGYTF
CDR3 DNA: TGTGCCTGGAGTGTACAGGAGAATGGCTACACCTTC

D gene: TRBD1
J gene: TRBJ2-7
V gene: TRBV29-1
clone size: many
CDR3 protein: CSASFRDRGVHEQYF
CDR3 DNA: TGCAGCGCATCCTTCCGAGACAGGGGGGTCCACGAGCAGTACTTC

D gene: NA
J gene: TRBJ1-6
V gene: TRBV7-8
clone size: few
CDR3 protein: CASSKDRDNSPLHF
CDR3 DNA: TGTGCCAGCTCAAAGGACCGGGATAATTCACCCCTCCACTTT

D gene: NA
J gene: TRBJ2-1
V gene: TRBV5-1
clone size: NA
CDR3 protein: CASSLASGVDEQFF
CDR3 DNA: TGCGCCAGCAGCTTGGCCTCGGGGGTCGATGAGCAGTTCTTC

D gene: NA
J gene: TRBJ2-1
V gene: TRBV5-1
clone size: NA
CDR3 protein: CASSLDSSGDYNEQFF
CDR3 DNA: TGCGCCAGCAGCTTGGATTCCAGCGGAGACTACAATGAGCAGTTCTTC

D gene: NA
J gene: TRBJ2-2
V gene: TRBV7-6
clone size: few
CDR3 protein: CASSLPARSGAGELFF
CDR3 DNA: TGTGCCAGCAGCTTACCCGCCAGGTCCGGCGCCGGGGAGCTGTTTTTT

D gene: TRBD2
J gene: TRBJ2-3
V gene: TRBV20-1
clone size: NA
CDR3 protein: CSASGGALDTQYF
CDR3 DNA: TGCAGTGCTAGCGGGGGGGCCCTAGATACGCAGTATTTT

D gene: TRBD1
J gene: TRBJ1-4
V gene: TRBV12-3/TRBV12-4
clone size: NA
CDR3 protein: CASVDRGGEKLFF
CDR3 DNA: TGTGCCAGCGTGGACAGGGGGGGAGAAAAACTGTTTTTT

D gene: NA
J gene: TRBJ2-7
V gene: TRBV18
clone size: NA
CDR3 protein: CASSRVGFSYEQYF
CDR3 DNA: TGTGCCAGCTCACGGGTAGGGTTTTCCTACGAGCAGTACTTC

D gene: TRBD1
J gene: TRBJ2-3
V gene: TRBV18
clone size: many
CDR3 protein: CASSPRQGASTDTQYF
CDR3 DNA: TGTGCCAGCTCACCGAGACAGGGGGCTAGCACAGATACGCAGTATTTT

D gene: NA
J gene: TRBJ2-1
V gene: TRBV5-1
clone size: NA
CDR3 protein: CASSFQGDSFNEQFF
CDR3 DNA: TGCGCCAGCAGCTTTCAAGGGGACTCCTTCAATGAGCAGTTCTTC

D gene: TRBD1
J gene: TRBJ2-2
V gene: TRBV7-6
clone size: NA
CDR3 protein: CASSSSTGMHTGELFF
CDR3 DNA: TGTGCCAGCAGCTCCTCGACAGGGATGCACACCGGGGAGCTGTTTTTT

D gene: NA
J gene: TRBJ1-1
V gene: TRBV10-2
clone size: many
CDR3 protein: CASRIGTEAFF
CDR3 DNA: TGCGCCAGCAGGATTGGAACTGAAGCTTTCTTT

D gene: NA
J gene: TRBJ2-3
V gene: TRBV3-1
clone size: NA
CDR3 protein: CASSSMVDTQYF
CDR3 DNA: TGTGCCAGCAGCTCCATGGTTGATACGCAGTATTTT

D gene: TRBD2
J gene: TRBJ2-7
V gene: TRBV4-1
clone size: few
CDR3 protein: CASSSLRGSSYEQYF
CDR3 DNA: TGCGCCAGCAGCTCGCTGCGGGGGAGCTCCTACGAGCAGTACTTC

D gene: NA
J gene: TRBJ1-5
V gene: TRBV10-3
clone size: NA
CDR3 protein: CAIRDSMRQPQHF
CDR3 DNA: TGTGCCATCAGGGACAGTATGAGGCAGCCCCAGCATTTT

D gene: NA
J gene: TRBJ2-7
V gene: TRBV7-9
clone size: NA
CDR3 protein: CASSLSDASQYF
CDR3 DNA: TGTGCCAGCAGCTTATCGGATGCCTCGCAGTACTTC

D gene: NA
J gene: TRBJ2-1
V gene: TRBV5-1
clone size: many
CDR3 protein: CASSLGGVRGAGEQFF
CDR3 DNA: TGCGCCAGCAGCTTGGGGGGTGTGAGAGGGGCCGGTGAGCAGTTCTTC

D gene: NA
J gene: TRBJ2-1
V gene: TRBV4-1
clone size: few
CDR3 protein: CASSQETGREQFF
CDR3 DNA: TGCGCCAGCAGCCAAGAAACCGGAAGGGAGCAGTTCTTC

D gene: NA
J gene: TRBJ2-5
V gene: TRBV4-2
clone size: NA
CDR3 protein: CASSQVGREETQYF
CDR3 DNA: TGTGCCAGCAGCCAAGTTGGCAGGGAAGAGACCCAGTACTTC

D gene: TRBD1
J gene: TRBJ1-5
V gene: TRBV19
clone size: NA
CDR3 protein: CASSPSRQGYSNQPQHF
CDR3 DNA: TGTGCCAGTAGTCCAAGCCGACAGGGCTATAGCAATCAGCCCCAGCATTTT

D gene: TRBD1
J gene: TRBJ2-2
V gene: TRBV5-6
clone size: few
CDR3 protein: CASSPDRARTGELFF
CDR3 DNA: TGTGCCAGCAGCCCCGACAGGGCCCGCACCGGGGAGCTGTTTTTT

D gene: NA
J gene: TRBJ2-3
V gene: TRBV12-3/TRBV12-4
clone size: NA
CDR3 protein: CASSLASTASLQYF
CDR3 DNA: TGTGCCAGCAGTTTGGCTTCTACCGCCAGTCTACAGTATTTT

D gene: NA
J gene: TRBJ2-4
V gene: TRBV9
clone size: NA
CDR3 protein: CASSEDVRGDIQYF
CDR3 DNA: TGTGCCAGCAGCGAGGACGTACGTGGGGACATTCAGTACTTC

D gene: TRBD2
J gene: TRBJ2-3
V gene: TRBV7-2
clone size: many
CDR3 protein: CASSLVGSGRATDTQYF
CDR3 DNA: TGTGCCAGCAGCTTAGTTGGTAGCGGGAGGGCTACAGATACGCAGTATTTT

D gene: NA
J gene: TRBJ2-3
V gene: TRBV29-1
clone size: NA
CDR3 protein: CSVASGTDTQYF
CDR3 DNA: TGCAGCGTTGCTAGCGGCACAGATACGCAGTATTTT

D gene: NA
J gene: TRBJ2-5
V gene: TRBV4-3
clone size: NA
CDR3 protein: CASSQGLSAKETQYF
CDR3 DNA: TGCGCCAGCAGCCAAGGACTCTCCGCGAAAGAGACCCAGTACTTC

D gene: NA
J gene: TRBJ2-7
V gene: TRBV5-1
clone size: few
CDR3 protein: CASSLNLWNEQYF
CDR3 DNA: TGCGCCAGCAGCTTGAACCTTTGGAACGAGCAGTACTTC